Shown below are 8 T cell receptor beta chains from a single sample sequenced in a study of blood T cells in healthy people across ages. A second roughly 7 to 12 cycle PCR used barcoded and J-beta primers. One entry per CDR3 protein, called by TCRdb with MiXCR from the 5' RACE reads. The sample lists over 600,000 distinct CDR3 sequences, around 45% occurring once. The source material was blood. These receptors were obtained from an elderly man in good health.

The genes are TRBV30 and TRBJ2-6; D might be TRBD1 (6 bases). Germline lookup yields CDR1 GTSNPN and CDR2 SVGIG (reference sequence). Between the trimmed V and J ends, which lost 0 bases and 2 bases, there was a span of 8 bases. The CDR3 runs 15 residues. This CDR3 is CAWSVGGTGANVLTF. In nucleotides, the CDR3 is TGTGCCTGGAGTGTAGGGGGTACTGGGGCCAACGTCCTGACTTTC.

This clonotype was seen only a few times. The gene calls are TRBV12-3 or TRBV12-4 and TRBJ1-5; D remains ambiguous. Trimming took off 2 bases at V and 2 bases at J, with 7 bases between the two ends. The CDR3 totals 14 residues. Here the CDR3 reads CASSLTQGNQPQHF. The CDR3 nucleotides are TGTGCCAGCAGTTTAACCCAGGGCAATCAGCCCCAGCATTTT.

This clonotype was counted a few times. A much larger clone is a single base away; this may be a read error. The rearrangement joins TRBV12-3 or TRBV12-4 to TRBJ2-1; the match to TRBD2 covers 8 bases. The CDR3 contains 14 residues. After removal of 3 bases from V and 13 bases from J, the junction contained 11 bases not matched to a gene. CDR3 nucleotides: TGTGCCAGCAGTTTTGGGACTAGGGGTGAGACCCAGTTCTTC. Its translation: CASSFGTRGETQFF.

In this sample, this clonotype turned up a few times. The rearrangement uses TRBV20-1 and TRBJ2-1; weak D call: TRBD2 (6 bases). The V end lost 3 bases, the J end lost 4 bases, and 16 bases lay between the germline ends. Germline CDR1 DFQATT, CDR2 SNEGSKA (reference sequence). The CDR3 length is 15 residues. CDR3 DNA: TGCAGTGCTAGCGGGCCGGGACTTTATTACAATGAGCAGTTCTTC. It yields the protein CSASGPGLYYNEQFF.

A word on this clonotype: The junction shows a germline mismatch at one end, possibly a read error. V is TRBV12-3 or TRBV12-4 and J is TRBJ2-5, with 12 bases matching TRBD2. The CDR3 consists of 18 residues. CDR3 sequence: CAGSSRRLAGGPEGEQYF. The CDR3 nucleotides are TGTGCCGGCAGTTCCCGACGTCTAGCGGGAGGGCCGGAGGGTGAGCAGTACTTC.

This clonotype was observed many times. The CDR3 DNA follows: TGTGCCAGCAGCTTAGATACTAGACTAGGATACAATGAGCAGTTCTTC. Its protein is CASSLDTRLGYNEQFF. This chain links TRBV7-3 with TRBJ2-1; a weak D match, TRBD2 (6 bases). The CDR3 is 16 amino acids. V lost 2 bases and J 4 bases, leaving 15 bases between the germline ends. The V gene's germline CDR1 is SGHTA and CDR2 FQGTGA.

V is TRBV10-3 and J is TRBJ1-5; TRBD1 is a possible D gene (5 bases). Germline CDR1 reads ENHRY; CDR2 reads SYGVKD. V was trimmed by 0 bases and J by 6 bases, leaving 12 bases between them. The CDR3 is 15 amino acids. CDR3 residues: CAISESDGTGQPQHF. DNA of the CDR3: TGTGCCATCAGTGAGTCGGATGGGACGGGTCAGCCCCAGCATTTT.

This clonotype was seen a few times. V usage is TRBV4-2 and J usage is TRBJ2-7; 11 bases agree with TRBD2. Germline CDR1 LGHNA, CDR2 YNFKEQ. After removal of 1 base from V and 2 bases from J, the junction contained 7 bases not matched to a gene. The CDR3 covers 17 residues. The CDR3 loop is CASSQVKGLAGAYEQYF. Written as DNA, the CDR3 is TGTGCCAGCAGCCAAGTTAAAGGACTAGCGGGCGCCTACGAGCAGTACTTC.